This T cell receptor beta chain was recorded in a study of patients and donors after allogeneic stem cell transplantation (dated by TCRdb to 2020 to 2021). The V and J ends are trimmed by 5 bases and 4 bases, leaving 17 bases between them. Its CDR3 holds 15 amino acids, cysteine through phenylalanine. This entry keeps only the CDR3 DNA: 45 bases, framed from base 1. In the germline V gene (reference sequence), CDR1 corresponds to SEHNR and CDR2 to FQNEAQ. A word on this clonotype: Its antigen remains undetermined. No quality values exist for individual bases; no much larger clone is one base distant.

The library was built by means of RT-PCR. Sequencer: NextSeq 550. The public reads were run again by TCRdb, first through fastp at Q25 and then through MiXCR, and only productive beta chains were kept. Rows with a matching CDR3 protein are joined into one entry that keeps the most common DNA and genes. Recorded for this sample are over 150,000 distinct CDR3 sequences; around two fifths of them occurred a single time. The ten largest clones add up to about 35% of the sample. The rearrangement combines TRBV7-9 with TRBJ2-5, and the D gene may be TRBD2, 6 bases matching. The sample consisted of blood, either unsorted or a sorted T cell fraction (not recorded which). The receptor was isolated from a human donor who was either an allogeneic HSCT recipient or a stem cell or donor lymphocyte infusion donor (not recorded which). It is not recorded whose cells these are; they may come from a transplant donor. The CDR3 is CASSGVWRGGETQYF. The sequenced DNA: TGTGCCAGCAGCGGCGTGTGGCGGGGAGGAGAGACCCAGTACTTC.